This note documents a single T cell receptor (beta chain) sequence. This entry belongs to a study of OX40 agonist ivuxolimab in advanced cancers. Study background: Hepatocellular carcinoma, melanoma, renal cell or head and neck cancer affected the dose-escalation patients. Partial responses, seen in three patients, involved one hepatocellular carcinoma and two cutaneous melanomas.

Libraries were prepared by immunoSEQ multiplex PCR; TCRdb keeps only in-frame clonotypes and omits some of them. The repertoire has 70,000 to 90,000 clones, around nine tenths of them found once; the top ten carry 0.38%. J gave up 0 bases and V 4 bases, and 1 base lay outside the gene matches. Germline loops: CDR1 KGHSH, CDR2 LQKENI. This CDR3 is 15 amino acids long. A history of autoimmune disease or systemic immunosuppression excluded patients. This material consisted of CD4+ or CD8+ T cells sorted from blood, taken in a trial of the OX40 agonist ivuxolimab. This sequence joins TRBV18 and TRBJ2-3; TRBD2 matches 10 bases. This clonotype originated in an adult with an advanced solid tumor such as melanoma, head and neck, liver or kidney cancer. This CDR3 is CASSLLAGSTDTQYF. The CDR3 DNA is TGTGCCAGCTCACTACTAGCGGGAAGCACAGATACGCAGTATTTT. The entire variable domain, with the rest obtained from reference TRBV18 and TRBJ2-3, is as follows: NAGVMQNPRHLVRRRGQEARLRCSPMKGHSHVYWYRQLPEEGLKFMVYLQKENIIDESGMPKERFSAEFPKEGPSILRIQQVVRGDSAAYFCASSLLAGSTDTQYFGPGTRLTVL.